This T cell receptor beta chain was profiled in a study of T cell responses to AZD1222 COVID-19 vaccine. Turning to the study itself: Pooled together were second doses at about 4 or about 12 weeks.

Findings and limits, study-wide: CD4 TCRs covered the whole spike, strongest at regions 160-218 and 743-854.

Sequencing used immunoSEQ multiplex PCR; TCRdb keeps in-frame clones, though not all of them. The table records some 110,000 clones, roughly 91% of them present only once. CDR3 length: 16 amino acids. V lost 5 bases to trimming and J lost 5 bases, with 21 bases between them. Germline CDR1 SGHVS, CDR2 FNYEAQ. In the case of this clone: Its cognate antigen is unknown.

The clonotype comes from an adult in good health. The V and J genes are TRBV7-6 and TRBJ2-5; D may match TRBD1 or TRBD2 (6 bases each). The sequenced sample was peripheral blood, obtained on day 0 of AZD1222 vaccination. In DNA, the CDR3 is TGTGCCAGCAGCAAGGGGGGCGGGGCGTGGACGGAGACCCAGTACTTC. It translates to CASSKGGGAWTETQYF.